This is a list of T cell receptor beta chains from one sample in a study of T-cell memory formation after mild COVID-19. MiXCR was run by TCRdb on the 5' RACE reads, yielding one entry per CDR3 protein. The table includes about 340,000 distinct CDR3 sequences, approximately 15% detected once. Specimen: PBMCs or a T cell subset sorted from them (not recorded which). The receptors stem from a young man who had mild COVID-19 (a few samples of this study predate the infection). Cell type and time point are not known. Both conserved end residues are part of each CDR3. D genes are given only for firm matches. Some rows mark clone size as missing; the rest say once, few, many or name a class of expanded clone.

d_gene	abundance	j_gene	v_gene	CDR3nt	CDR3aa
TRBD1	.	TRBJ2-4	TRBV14	TGTGCCAGCAGCCAAGACGGGACAGGGGGAGCCAAAAACATTCAGTACTTC	CASSQDGTGGAKNIQYF
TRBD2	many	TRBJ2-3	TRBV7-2	TGTGCCAGCAGCTTAGCTGCGGGGGGCGCAGGCACAGATACGCAGTATTTT	CASSLAAGGAGTDTQYF
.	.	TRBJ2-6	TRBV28	TGTGCCACGCCTGGGGATCGCTCTGGGGCCAACGTCCTGACTTTC	CATPGDRSGANVLTF
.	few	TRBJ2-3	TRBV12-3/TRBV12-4	TGTGCCAGCATCATGGATCGGGGACGGCGGGTGTATTTT	CASIMDRGRRVYF
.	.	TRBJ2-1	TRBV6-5	TGTGCCAGCAGCGGGTTGGCCTACAATGAGCAGTTCTTC	CASSGLAYNEQFF
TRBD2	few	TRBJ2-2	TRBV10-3	TGTGCCATCAGCACTAGCGTCGGCGGGGAGCTGTTTTTT	CAISTSVGGELFF
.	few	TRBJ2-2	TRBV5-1	TGCGCCAGCAAAACCGGGACTTCGAACACCGGGGAGCTGTTTTTT	CASKTGTSNTGELFF
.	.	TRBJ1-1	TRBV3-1	TGTGCCAGCAGCCAGAGCTCCTGGCTGAACACTGAAGCTTTCTTT	CASSQSSWLNTEAFF
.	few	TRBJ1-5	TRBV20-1	TGCAGTGCTAGAGAGATCCCAGTTAGCAATCAGCCCCAGCATTTT	CSAREIPVSNQPQHF
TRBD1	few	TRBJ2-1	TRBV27	TGTGCCAGCAGTTTATCTCGGACAGGGGGCCGGGGTGAGCAGTTCTTC	CASSLSRTGGRGEQFF
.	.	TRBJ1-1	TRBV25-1	TGTGCCAGCAGTGAATGGGGGAACGCTGAAGCTTTCTTT	CASSEWGNAEAFF
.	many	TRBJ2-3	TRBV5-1	TGCGCCAGCAGCTTGGTGACGGGATCAGATACGCAGTATTTT	CASSLVTGSDTQYF
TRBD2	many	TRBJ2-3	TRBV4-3	TGCGCCAGCAGCCAAGATAGCGGGGGGCTCACAGATACGCAGTATTTT	CASSQDSGGLTDTQYF
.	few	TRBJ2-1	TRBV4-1	TGCGCCAGCAGCCGGATTCTCAGTGAGCAGTTCTTC	CASSRILSEQFF
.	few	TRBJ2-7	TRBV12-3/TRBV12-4	TGTGCCAGCAGTTTAGGGGGGCAGTGGAGCGAGCAGTACTTC	CASSLGGQWSEQYF
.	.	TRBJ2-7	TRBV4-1	TGCGCCAGCAGCCAAGATCTAGGAGAGCAGTACTTC	CASSQDLGEQYF
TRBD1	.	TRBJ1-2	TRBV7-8	TGTGCCAGCAGCTTCGGTAGGGGGCTGGGGAACTATGGCTACACCTTC	CASSFGRGLGNYGYTF
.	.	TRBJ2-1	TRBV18	TGTGCCAGCTCACCGACTGGGGGATCGGGCTACAATGAGCAGTTCTTC	CASSPTGGSGYNEQFF
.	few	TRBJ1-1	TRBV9	TGTGCCAGCAGCGCCTCGACAGATCCCCTAAACACTGAAGCTTTCTTT	CASSASTDPLNTEAFF
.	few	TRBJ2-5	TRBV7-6	TGTGCCAGCAGCTTATACCCCCAAGAGACCCAGTACTTC	CASSLYPQETQYF
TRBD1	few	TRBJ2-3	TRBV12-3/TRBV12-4	TGTGCCACCGCGACAGGGTCCACAGATACGCAGTATTTT	CATATGSTDTQYF
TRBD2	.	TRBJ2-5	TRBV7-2	TGTGCCAGCAGCTTAGAGCGGGGGGGCCAAGAGACCCAGTACTTC	CASSLERGGQETQYF
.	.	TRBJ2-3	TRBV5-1	TGCGCCAGCAGCTTCAGCAGCCATACAGATACGCAGTATTTT	CASSFSSHTDTQYF
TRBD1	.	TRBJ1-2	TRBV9	TGTGCCAGCAGCGTGACCCACAGGGGAGCCAACACCTTC	CASSVTHRGANTF
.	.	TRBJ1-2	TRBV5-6	TGTGCCAGCAGCAACGACAATAACTATGGCTACACCTTC	CASSNDNNYGYTF
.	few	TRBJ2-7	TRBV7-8	TGTGCCAGCAGCTTCCCAGGTTACGAGCAGTACTTC	CASSFPGYEQYF
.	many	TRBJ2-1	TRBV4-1	TGCGCCAGCAGCCAAGAAGGGGTTCTCTACAATGAGCAGTTCTTC	CASSQEGVLYNEQFF
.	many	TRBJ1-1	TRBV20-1	TGCAGTGCCCAAGGGACCCAGAACACTGAAGCTTTCTTT	CSAQGTQNTEAFF
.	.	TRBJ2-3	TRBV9	TGTGCCAGCAGCCCGACAGTAAGCACAGATACGCAGTATTTT	CASSPTVSTDTQYF
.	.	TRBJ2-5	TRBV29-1	TGCAGCGTTGAAGAGGTCGGGGGCACCCAGTACTTC	CSVEEVGGTQYF
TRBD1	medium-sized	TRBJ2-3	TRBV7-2	TGTGCCAGCAGCCCGGACAGGAACACAGATACGCAGTATTTT	CASSPDRNTDTQYF
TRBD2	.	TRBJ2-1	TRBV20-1	TGCAGTGCTAGACCGGGACTAGGGGGTAGGATGTTCTTC	CSARPGLGGRMFF
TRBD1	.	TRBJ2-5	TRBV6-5	TGTGCCAGCAGTGGCTCGGACAGGGCTCAAGAGACCCAGTACTTC	CASSGSDRAQETQYF
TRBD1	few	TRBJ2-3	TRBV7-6	TGTGCCAGCAGCGTAATGACGGGACAGGGCACAGATACGCAGTATTTT	CASSVMTGQGTDTQYF
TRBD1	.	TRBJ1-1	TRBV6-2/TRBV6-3	TGTGCCAGCAGTTACCGAACACAGAGACAGGGGAGATCCGAAGCTTTCTTT	CASSYRTQRQGRSEAFF
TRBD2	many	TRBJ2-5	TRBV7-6	TGTGCCAGCAGCCCAACTAGCGGGCATGAGACCCAGTACTTC	CASSPTSGHETQYF
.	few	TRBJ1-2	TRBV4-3	TGCGCCAGCAGCCGCGGACAGATGAACTATGGCTACACCTTC	CASSRGQMNYGYTF
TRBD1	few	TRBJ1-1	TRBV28	TGTGCCAGCAGTTGGGACAGGGTGAACACTGAAGCTTTCTTT	CASSWDRVNTEAFF
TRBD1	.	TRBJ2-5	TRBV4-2	TGTGCCAGCAGCCCCCAGGCCCAGGGGGAAATGCAAGAGACCCAGTACTTC	CASSPQAQGEMQETQYF
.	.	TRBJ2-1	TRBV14	TGTGCCAGCAGCCGAGTTTTGAGGGATGAGCAGTTCTTC	CASSRVLRDEQFF
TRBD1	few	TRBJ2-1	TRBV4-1	TGCGCCAGCAGCCAGAAATCCGGGACAGGGCCCTACAATGAGCAGTTCTTC	CASSQKSGTGPYNEQFF
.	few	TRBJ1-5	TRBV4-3	TGCGCCAGCAGCCAAGGGACAGTAGTAAACCAGCCCCAGCATTTT	CASSQGTVVNQPQHF
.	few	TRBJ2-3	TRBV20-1	TGCAGTGAGCGGGTCCGTTGGATGGATACGCAGTATTTT	CSERVRWMDTQYF
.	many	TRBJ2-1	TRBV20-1	TGCAGTGCTAATGGACAGAACAATGAGCAGTTCTTC	CSANGQNNEQFF
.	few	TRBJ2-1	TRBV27	TGTGCCAGCAAGTCCTACAATGAGCAGTTCTTC	CASKSYNEQFF
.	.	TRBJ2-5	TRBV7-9	TGTGCCAGCAGCCGAAGATCAGGGCTGGAAGAGACCCAGTACTTC	CASSRRSGLEETQYF
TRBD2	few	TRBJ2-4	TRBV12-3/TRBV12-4	TGTGCCAGCAGTTTGGGGGAGGGAAGGGCAGCCAAAAACATTCAGTACTTC	CASSLGEGRAAKNIQYF
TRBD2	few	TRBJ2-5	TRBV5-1	TGCGCCAGCAGCTACTTAGCGGGGGGGCCCTCAGAGACCCAGTACTTC	CASSYLAGGPSETQYF
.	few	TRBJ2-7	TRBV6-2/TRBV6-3	TGTGCCACCTGTACTGGCTACGAGCAGTACTTC	CATCTGYEQYF
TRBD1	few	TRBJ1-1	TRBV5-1	TGCGCCAGCAGCAGAGACAGGGGGCGAACTGAAGCTTTCTTT	CASSRDRGRTEAFF
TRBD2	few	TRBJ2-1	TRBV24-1	TGTGCCACCAGTACTCTAGCGGGGAATGAGCAGTTCTTC	CATSTLAGNEQFF
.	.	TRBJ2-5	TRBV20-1	TGCAGTGCTAGGGGGGGAGAGACCCAGTACTTC	CSARGGETQYF
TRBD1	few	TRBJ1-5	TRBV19	TGTGCCAGTAGCCAGGGGGCCTATAGCAATCAGCCCCAGCATTTT	CASSQGAYSNQPQHF
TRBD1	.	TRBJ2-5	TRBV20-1	TGCAGTGCTAATTCTTATCGAACCGGGACAGGGGGACCCAGTAGACAAGAGACCCAGTACTTC	CSANSYRTGTGGPSRQETQYF
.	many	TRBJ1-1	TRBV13	TGTGCCAGCAGCACCCAGGGGAGGGGCACTGAAGCTTTCTTT	CASSTQGRGTEAFF
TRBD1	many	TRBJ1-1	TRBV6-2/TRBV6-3	TGTGCCAGCAGTTGGGACAGGGGAACAAATGAAGCTTTCTTT	CASSWDRGTNEAFF
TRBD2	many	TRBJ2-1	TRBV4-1	TGCGCCAGCAGCCCCCGGACTAGCGGGGGGGTTGAGCAGTTCTTC	CASSPRTSGGVEQFF